One sample yielded the 19 T cell receptor beta chains listed below, sequenced in a study of CD8+ T cells in alopecia areata. It was cDNA, reverse transcribed from extracted RNA, that served as the sequencing template. The table came from immunoSEQ multiplex PCR; TCRdb's copy has only in-frame clones and leaves some out. The table has more than 95,000 clones, roughly two thirds seen once. Sequenced input: CD4+ T cells sorted from blood. The receptors stem from a human donor in good health.

The CDR3 DNA follows: TGTGCCTGGAGTTACCGTTCAGATACGCAGTATTTT. Its protein is CAWSYRSDTQYF. The gene calls are TRBV30 and TRBJ2-3; D remains ambiguous. This CDR3 comprises 12 residues. V shed 2 bases and J shed 4 bases, with 7 bases lying between them. The germline gives CDR1 GTSNPN, CDR2 SVGIG (reference sequence).

This sequence joins TRBV25-1 and TRBJ2-3; D is ambiguous. From germline, CDR1 is MGHDK and CDR2 SYGVNS. The germline V and J ends were trimmed by 1 base and 3 bases, with 17 bases remaining between them. The CDR3 has 17 amino acids. The CDR3 region has the DNA TGTGCCAGCAGTGAATCACCCGGATGGATAGGGACAGATACGCAGTATTTT. Encoded protein: CASSESPGWIGTDTQYF.

The chain combines TRBV29-1 with TRBJ2-5, with a tentative D call TRBD1 (7 bases). CDR1 SQVTM and CDR2 ANQGSEA come from the germline V gene. The V end lost 7 bases, the J end lost 3 bases, and 24 bases lay between the germline ends. The CDR3 contains 16 residues. This CDR3 reads CSGAGTELFFEETQYF. CDR3 DNA: TGCAGCGGGGCGGGGACAGAATTATTTTTTGAAGAGACCCAGTACTTC. The complete variable domain, with remaining parts taken from reference TRBV29-1 and TRBJ2-5, reads SAVISQKPSRDICQRGTSLTIQCQVDSQVTMMFWYRQQPGQSLTLIATANQGSEATYESGFVIDKFPISRPNLTFSTLTVSNMSPEDSSIYLCSGAGTELFFEETQYFGPGTRLLVL.

The gene calls are TRBV6-5 and TRBJ2-5; D not certain. The CDR3 is made up of 12 amino acids. Trimming shortened V by 0 bases and J by 5 bases, and 4 bases separated the two germline ends. Germline V lookup: CDR1 MNHEY, CDR2 SVGAGI. The CDR3 DNA reads as TGTGCCAGCAGTTACTCGATGGAGACCCAGTACTTC. The encoded protein is CASSYSMETQYF.

The genes are TRBV5-1 and TRBJ1-2; D unclear. This CDR3 has 13 amino acids. Trimming left V 0 bases short and J 3 bases short, with 6 bases between. CDR1 and CDR2 (germline): SGHRS, YFSETQ. The CDR3 coding sequence is TGCGCCAGCAGCTTGGACAGAGACTATGGCTACACCTTC. Translation gives CASSLDRDYGYTF.

The chain joins TRBV30 to TRBJ1-1; D is perhaps TRBD1 (6 bases). Germline CDR1 and CDR2: GTSNPN and SVGIG (reference sequence). Trimming stripped 0 bases from V and 7 bases from J, with 12 bases between. CDR3 length equals 13 residues. The CDR3 DNA sequence: TGTGCCTGGAGTGTCTCCTTAGGGGGTGAAGCTTTCTTT. Translated: CAWSVSLGGEAFF.

This clone was counted a few times. The chain carries TRBV29-1 and TRBJ1-2; D is unresolved. This CDR3 spans 12 amino acids. Germline V gene sequence: CDR1 SQVTM, CDR2 ANQGSEA. V was trimmed by 0 bases and J by 4 bases, leaving 6 bases between them. The DNA for the CDR3 is TGCAGCGTTGAAGATCCCGTCTATGGCTACACCTTC. It translates to CSVEDPVYGYTF.

The V call is TRBV29-1, the J call TRBJ1-5; the D gene is possibly TRBD1 (6 bases). The CDR3 runs 12 residues. Trimming cost V 7 bases and J 4 bases, with 11 bases left between them. Germline assignment: CDR1 SQVTM and CDR2 ANQGSEA. CDR3 amino acids: CSGQVGNQPQHF. CDR3 bases: TGCAGCGGACAGGTCGGTAATCAGCCCCAGCATTTT.

The V gene is TRBV4-2, the J gene TRBJ2-7, with D hard to call. Germline V gene lookup returns CDR1 LGHNA and CDR2 YNFKEQ. The germline V and J ends were trimmed by 4 bases and 2 bases, with 9 bases remaining between them. There are 13 residues in the CDR3. The CDR3 sequence: CASSLYSTYEQYF. CDR3 DNA: TGTGCCAGCAGCCTATACTCCACCTACGAGCAGTACTTC.

This chain links TRBV5-1 with TRBJ2-3; no clear D gene. The CDR3 runs to 14 residues. Germline V gives CDR1 SGHRS, CDR2 YFSETQ. Trimming shortened V by 0 bases and J by 2 bases, and 7 bases separated the two germline ends. CDR3 in amino acids: CASSLAENTDTQYF. The DNA of the CDR3 is TGCGCCAGCAGCTTGGCGGAGAACACAGATACGCAGTATTTT.

The genes are TRBV2 and TRBJ1-1, with TRBD1 identical over 10 bases. CDR3 size: 13 residues. The V and J ends lost 6 bases and 4 bases, in that order; junction bases with no gene match: 2. CDR1 and CDR2 (germline): SNHLY, FYNNEI. The CDR3 DNA sequence: TGTGCCAGCAGGAGGGACAGGGGCACTGAAGCTTTCTTT. Protein sequence: CASRRDRGTEAFF.

This rearrangement joins TRBV7-6 to TRBJ2-7; the D gene is possibly TRBD1 (6 bases). Trimming pared 1 base from V and 4 bases from J, leaving 17 bases between. Germline V gene sequence: CDR1 SGHVS, CDR2 FNYEAQ. The CDR3 contains 16 residues. The CDR3 loop is CASSLGPLGARYEQYF. As DNA, the CDR3 is TGTGCCAGCAGCTTAGGTCCTTTGGGGGCGCGTTACGAGCAGTACTTC.

The V call is TRBV11-1, the J call TRBJ2-7, with D hard to call. This CDR3 spans 11 amino acids. Looked up from germline, CDR1 is SGHAT and CDR2 is FQDESV (reference sequence). The V end was cut by 5 bases, the J end by 0 bases, with 2 bases between. The CDR3 coding sequence is TGTGCCAGCAGCAGCTCCTACGAGCAGTACTTC. This gives the protein CASSSSYEQYF.

V usage is TRBV29-1 and J usage is TRBJ2-7; no clear D. The CDR3 is made up of 13 amino acids. CDR1 and CDR2 from the germline V gene are SQVTM and ANQGSEA. Trimming cost V 2 bases and J 0 bases, with 8 bases left between them. The CDR3 spells CSVEKPLSYEQYF. DNA of the CDR3: TGCAGCGTTGAAAAACCACTCTCCTACGAGCAGTACTTC.

There are a few counts of this clone. The V gene is TRBV18, the J gene TRBJ1-2, with 8 bases matching TRBD1. Germline V gene sequence: CDR1 KGHSH, CDR2 LQKENI. Germline trimming cut 5 bases from V and 7 bases from J; bases unmatched to any gene: 9. The CDR3 contains 14 residues. CDR3 coding DNA: TGTGCCAGCTCAACGACAGGGGAGGTTGGTGGCTACACCTTC. It codes for CASSTTGEVGGYTF. Variable domain in full (rest from reference TRBV18 and TRBJ1-2): NAGVMQNPRHLVRRRGQEARLRCSPMKGHSHVYWYRQLPEEGLKFMVYLQKENIIDESGMPKERFSAEFPKEGPSILRIQQVVRGDSAAYFCASSTTGEVGGYTFGSGTRLTVV.

The rearrangement links TRBV7-9 to TRBJ1-2; unclear D gene. The CDR3 sequence is 11 residues long. In germline, CDR1 is SEHNR, CDR2 FQNEAQ (reference sequence). V lost 3 bases and J lost 3, with 2 bases in between. The CDR3 region has the DNA TGTGCCAGCAGCTTGGACTATGGCTACACCTTC. Its translation: CASSLDYGYTF.

Here the CDR3 DNA reads TGTGCCAGCAGTCCCCTCCGTACCCTGAAGACCCAGTACTTC. The encoded protein is CASSPLRTLKTQYF. V is TRBV5-6 and J is TRBJ2-5; D is unresolved. From germline, CDR1 is SGHDT and CDR2 YYEEEE. The V end was cut by 5 bases, the J end by 6 bases, with 17 bases between. The CDR3 runs to 14 residues.

The J gene is TRBJ2-6, the V gene TRBV5-4; 8 nucleotides line up with TRBD1. Germline loops: CDR1 SGHNT, CDR2 YYREEE (reference sequence). The CDR3 is 19 amino acids. The junction had 12 bases not matched to a gene; V was cut back by 4 bases and J by 0 bases. This CDR3 is CASSLRQGAFSSGANVLTF. DNA for the CDR3: TGTGCCAGCAGCCTGAGGCAGGGGGCGTTTTCCTCTGGGGCCAACGTCCTGACTTTC.

This clone showed up just a few times. J is TRBJ2-5 and V is TRBV10-3; TRBD2 is a possible D gene (6 bases). Germline V CDR1 and CDR2: ENHRY, SYGVKD. Trimming removed 3 bases at V and 2 bases at J, with 13 bases between. This CDR3 is 15 amino acids long. CDR3 in amino acids: CAISDQGGRQETQYF. The CDR3 region has the DNA TGTGCCATCAGTGACCAGGGAGGCAGGCAAGAGACCCAGTACTTC.